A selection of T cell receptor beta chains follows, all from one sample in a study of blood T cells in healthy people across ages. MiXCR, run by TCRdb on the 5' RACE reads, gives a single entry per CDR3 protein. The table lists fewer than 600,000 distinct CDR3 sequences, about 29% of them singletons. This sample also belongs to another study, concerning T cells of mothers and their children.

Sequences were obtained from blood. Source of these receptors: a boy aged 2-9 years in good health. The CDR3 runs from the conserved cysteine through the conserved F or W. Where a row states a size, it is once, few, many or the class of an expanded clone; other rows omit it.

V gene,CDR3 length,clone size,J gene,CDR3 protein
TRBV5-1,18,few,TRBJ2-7,CASSLDPIRTGQVYEQYF
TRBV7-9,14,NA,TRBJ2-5,CASSFSPRGETQYF
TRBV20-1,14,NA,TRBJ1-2,CSARGPGLSYGYTF
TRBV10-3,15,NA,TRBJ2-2,CAIRGDRAETGELFF
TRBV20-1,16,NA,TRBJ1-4,CSARDDGDRGNEKLFF
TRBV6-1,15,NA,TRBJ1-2,CASSVSETGMNGYTF
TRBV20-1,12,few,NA,CSASKTGYEQFF
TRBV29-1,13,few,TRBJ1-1,CSVEQGMNTEAFF
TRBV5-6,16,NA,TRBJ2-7,CASSLFRSSGLYEQYF
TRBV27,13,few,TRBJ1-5,CASSSFSNQPQHF
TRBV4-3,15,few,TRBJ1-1,CASSQGGGRRTEAFF
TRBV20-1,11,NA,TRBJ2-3,CSVEEVDTQYF
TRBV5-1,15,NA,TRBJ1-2,CASSLAGTNTYGYTF
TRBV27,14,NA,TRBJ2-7,CASSMGKGPYEQYF
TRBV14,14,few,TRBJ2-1,CASSHGYAYNEQFF
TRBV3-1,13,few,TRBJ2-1,CASSQTLDNEQFF
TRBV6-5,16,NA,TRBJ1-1,CASRDLRISEDTEAFF